This entry concerns a single T cell receptor beta chain. Its antigen remains unknown. Vbeta (60) and Jbeta (13) primers were used in the PCR. Original analysis: Unique TCR beta chains totaled roughly 79 million in a later count, with about 11 million of them shared. Only in-frame clones appear in the TCRdb table, and some are missing; sequencing was by immunoSEQ multiplex PCR. D and trimming were read from the DNA, whereas the V and J calls and clone size are those reported in that table. The sample yields about 120,000 clones, around 80% seen once. These data originate in a study of cytomegalovirus exposure and HLA in healthy donors. General study findings and limits: Near-uniform donor sequencing depth was presumed by presence/absence analyses. The listing of 150 or so TCR beta chains classed them as cytomegalovirus-associated.

Trimming removed 0 bases from V and 2 bases from J, with 12 bases in between. This CDR3 has 15 residues. CDR1 GTSNPN and CDR2 SVGIG come from the germline V gene (reference sequence). V and J are TRBV30 and TRBJ2-3; no clear D. The receptor was derived from a female donor in good health and CMV-seropositive. Sample: PBMCs. The DNA for the CDR3 is TGTGCCTGGAGTGTAACCCCAGGATACACAGATACGCAGTATTTT. Encoded protein: CAWSVTPGYTDTQYF.